The clone carrying this T cell receptor (beta chain) was counted only a few times. The primer mix had 60 Vbeta and 13 Jbeta primers. Profiling relied on immunoSEQ multiplex PCR, and the TCRdb table lists in-frame clones only, not all of them. This sample has roughly 130,000 clones; around 74% occur once, and the top ten carry 6.6%. The data stem from a study of cytomegalovirus exposure and HLA in healthy donors. The V and J ends lost 1 base and 8 bases respectively, with 14 bases between them. CDR3 length: 14 residues. Germline CDR1 reads MNHNS; CDR2 reads SASEGT. Material for sequencing was PBMCs. The TCR comes from a man aged 35 to 55 in good health and CMV-seropositive. This chain uses TRBV6-1 with TRBJ1-2; weak D call: TRBD1 (5 bases). CDR3 region: CASSEGVGPRGYTF. The CDR3 nucleotides read TGTGCCAGCAGTGAAGGCGTGGGGCCTAGGGGCTACACCTTC.